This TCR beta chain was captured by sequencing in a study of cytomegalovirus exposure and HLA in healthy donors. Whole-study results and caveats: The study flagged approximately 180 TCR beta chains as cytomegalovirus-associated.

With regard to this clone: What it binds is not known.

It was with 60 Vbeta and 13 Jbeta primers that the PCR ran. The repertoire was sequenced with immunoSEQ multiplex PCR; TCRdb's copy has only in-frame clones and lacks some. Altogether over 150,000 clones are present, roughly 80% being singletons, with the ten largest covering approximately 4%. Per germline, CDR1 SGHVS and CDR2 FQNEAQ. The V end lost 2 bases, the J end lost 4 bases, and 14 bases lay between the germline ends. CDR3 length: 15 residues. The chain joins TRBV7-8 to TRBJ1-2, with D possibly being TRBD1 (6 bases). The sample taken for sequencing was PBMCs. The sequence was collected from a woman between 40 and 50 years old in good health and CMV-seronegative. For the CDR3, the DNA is TGTGCCAGCAGCTTAACGGCGGACAGAAGCTATGGCTACACCTTC. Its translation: CASSLTADRSYGYTF.